Listed here are 10 T cell receptor beta chains from one sample, sequenced in a study of OX40 agonist ivuxolimab in advanced cancers. The protocol was immunoSEQ multiplex PCR, while the TCRdb copy is restricted to in-frame clones and leaves out a portion. Among about 80,000 clones, over 85% were seen once, and the ten largest hold around 4.9%. Sample: CD4+ or CD8+ T cells sorted from blood, taken in a trial of the OX40 agonist ivuxolimab. These receptors all stem from an adult with an advanced solid tumor such as melanoma, head and neck, liver or kidney cancer.

This clone appeared a single time. The V gene is TRBV10-3, the J gene TRBJ2-1, with TRBD2 as a possible D gene (6 bases). CDR1 ENHRY and CDR2 SYGVKD come from the germline V gene. The CDR3 has 13 residues. The V end lost 9 bases, the J end lost 7 bases, and 16 bases lay between the germline ends. CDR3 loop: CAILAPKRNEQFF. CDR3 coding DNA: TGTGCCATACTAGCTCCTAAAAGGAATGAGCAGTTCTTC.

This clone is a singleton in its sample. The genes are TRBV28 and TRBJ2-7, with TRBD1 identical over 8 bases. Germline V gene data show CDR1 as MDHEN and CDR2 as SYDVKM. V gave up 7 bases and J gave up 7 bases; unmatched junction bases: 15. This CDR3 spans 15 amino acids. CDR3 nucleotide sequence: TGTGCCAGCACCGCCCCGGGACAGGCGTCAAGGGAGCAGTACTTC. Protein sequence: CASTAPGQASREQYF.

The CDR3, as DNA: TGTGCCTGGAGTGGTACCTACGAGCAGTACTTC. Amino acids: CAWSGTYEQYF. The chain carries TRBV30 and TRBJ2-7; D remains unclear. The CDR3 runs 11 residues. Germline CDR1 GTSNPN, CDR2 SVGIG (reference sequence). V lost 1 base to trimming and J lost 2 bases, with 3 bases between them.

V usage is TRBV11-3 and J usage is TRBJ2-7, with D uncertain. The germline V gene has CDR1 SGHNT and CDR2 YENEEA. The CDR3 length is 12 residues. V was shortened by 4 bases and J by 1 base, with 5 bases between the two germline ends. CDR3 sequence: CASSWVSYEQYF. CDR3 DNA: TGTGCCAGCAGCTGGGTTTCCTACGAGCAGTACTTC. The whole variable domain, remainder taken from reference TRBV11-3 and TRBJ2-7, is EAGVVQSPRYKIIEKKQPVAFWCNPISGHNTLYWYLQNLGQGPELLIRYENEEAVDDSQLPKDRFSAERLKGVDSTLKIQPAELGDSAVYLCASSWVSYEQYFGPGTRLTVT.

The chain couples TRBV6-6 to TRBJ2-5, with 9 bases lining up with TRBD2. Germline trimming cut 7 bases from V and 4 bases from J; bases unmatched to any gene: 10. This CDR3 is 15 amino acids long. Germline V gene lookup returns CDR1 MNHNY and CDR2 SVGAGI (reference sequence). The CDR3 region is CASTPRAGGGETQYF. In nucleotides, the CDR3 is TGTGCCAGCACCCCACGAGCGGGAGGCGGAGAGACCCAGTACTTC.

The CDR3 region is CASSLVSGSEETQYF. In DNA, the CDR3 is TGCGCCAGCAGCTTGGTAAGCGGGAGTGAAGAGACCCAGTACTTC. The rearrangement joins TRBV5-1 to TRBJ2-5, with 8 bases matching TRBD2. Trimming at V came to 0 bases and at J to 3 bases, leaving 4 bases not matched to a gene. There are 15 residues in the CDR3. In germline, CDR1 is SGHRS, CDR2 YFSETQ.

This clone was recorded only once. This rearrangement joins TRBV25-1 to TRBJ2-2; TRBD1 aligns across 8 bases. In germline, CDR1 is MGHDK, CDR2 SYGVNS. The CDR3 sequence is 14 residues long. V lost 7 bases to trimming and J lost 2 bases; unmatched junction nucleotides: 3. Here the CDR3 DNA reads TGTGCCAGCATTGGACAGGGCAACACCGGGGAGCTGTTTTTT. Amino acids: CASIGQGNTGELFF.

The CDR3 protein is CASRKTGPVVTQYF. In nucleotides, the CDR3 is TGTGCCAGCAGAAAGACAGGGCCGGTGGTGACCCAGTACTTC. The chain uses TRBV6-5 and TRBJ2-5; TRBD1 agrees at 7 bases. CDR1 MNHEY and CDR2 SVGAGI come from the germline V gene. Unmatched junction bases numbered 11, after V lost 6 bases and J lost 7 bases. This CDR3 is 14 amino acids long.

The chain is built from TRBV5-1 and TRBJ1-1, with D hard to call. V was pared by 0 bases and J by 0 bases, with 9 bases between. The CDR3 contains 15 residues. Germline CDR1 and CDR2: SGHRS and YFSETQ. In nucleotides, the CDR3 is TGCGCCAGCAGCTTGGCCCCGGGCGTGAACACTGAAGCTTTCTTT. This gives the protein CASSLAPGVNTEAFF.

This sequence joins TRBV7-8 and TRBJ2-6; 7 nucleotides align to TRBD1. Per the germline V gene, CDR1 is SGHVS and CDR2 is FQNEAQ. V gave up 0 bases and J gave up 0 bases; unmatched junction bases: 5. The CDR3 length is 18 residues. The CDR3 spells CASSLALQGFSGANVLTF. In DNA, the CDR3 is TGTGCCAGCAGCTTAGCGTTACAGGGGTTCTCTGGGGCCAACGTCCTGACTTTC.